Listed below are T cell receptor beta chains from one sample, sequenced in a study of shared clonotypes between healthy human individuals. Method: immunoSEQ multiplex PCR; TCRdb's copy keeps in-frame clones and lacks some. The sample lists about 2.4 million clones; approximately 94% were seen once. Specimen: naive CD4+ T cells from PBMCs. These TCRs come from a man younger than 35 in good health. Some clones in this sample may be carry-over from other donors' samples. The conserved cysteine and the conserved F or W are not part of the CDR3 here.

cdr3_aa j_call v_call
ASSSTGSTEAF TRBJ1-1 TRBV11-3
ASRTGSPNEQF TRBJ2-1 TRBV6-1
ASSQKRGGRPDEQF TRBJ2-1 TRBV7-3
ASSTRPGTGTNTGELF TRBJ2-2 TRBV9
ASKTRGEIGAF TRBJ1-1 TRBV5-6
ASSKAGTKRNQPQH TRBJ1-5 TRBV21-1
ASSLSALGVREQY TRBJ2-7 TRBV6-5
ASSEHSPTDTQY TRBJ2-3 TRBV6-1
ASSPGSGLAGPRAYNEQF TRBJ2-1 TRBV4-2
ASSPESRGGGNTIY TRBJ1-3 TRBV9
ASSLQQGSSMGTEAF TRBJ1-1 TRBV18
ASSDLLRFATNEKLF TRBJ1-4 TRBV19
ASSLRLAGINEQF TRBJ2-1 TRBV28
ASRGAEEGAYEQY TRBJ2-7 TRBV6-6
SARNYGYT TRBJ1-2 TRBV20-1
ASSLESGSYNEQF TRBJ2-1 TRBV5-1
ASSRYGTGSTDTQY TRBJ2-3 TRBV7-2
ASSIGLAVYEQY TRBJ2-7 TRBV5-1
ASRAGLAGGATGELF TRBJ2-2 TRBV2
ASSPPPLRKNEKLF TRBJ1-4 TRBV11-2
ASSFSSNQPQH TRBJ1-5 TRBV7-2
ASSPNSGYSTYNEQF TRBJ2-1 TRBV9
ASSWQGTGNEQF TRBJ2-1 TRBV6-5
ASSLNRIRVSEAF TRBJ1-1 TRBV18
ASSPPGGPGELF TRBJ2-2 TRBV7-3
ASSLTSFATGELF TRBJ2-2 TRBV7-3
ASSLYSVVGSGYT TRBJ1-2 TRBV7-9
ASSQVGRGRNTEAF TRBJ1-1 TRBV4-1
ASSQDYPGGQPQH TRBJ1-5 TRBV4-1
ASSFEGVGYNEQF TRBJ2-1 TRBV5-1
ASSLDRASGRDYNEQF TRBJ2-1 TRBV11-2
ASRAPGSSYNEQF TRBJ2-1 TRBV5-1
ASSSGTGYTDTQY TRBJ2-3 TRBV28
ASSYVRYEQY TRBJ2-7 TRBV6-6
ASSQEASGGTDTQY TRBJ2-3 TRBV4-1
ASSISGSTDTQY TRBJ2-3 TRBV9
ASSENAGGVLDYGYT TRBJ1-2 TRBV6-4
ASSLSRRETQY TRBJ2-5 TRBV7-3
SPDHRGTLH TRBJ1-6 TRBV20-1
ASSRSGTSTDTQY TRBJ2-3 TRBV5-8
ASSPDGNTGELF TRBJ2-2 TRBV5-1
ASSQDLRGDTQY TRBJ2-3 TRBV4-3
ASRFSGGPYGYT TRBJ1-2 TRBV5-5
ASSYNRGNTGELF TRBJ2-2 TRBV7-8
ASWTTGGPDEQF TRBJ2-1 TRBV28
ATWSASGFSNTGELF TRBJ2-2 TRBV28
AWSPQRRGDTEAF TRBJ1-1 TRBV30
ASSDNLSSADTQY TRBJ2-3 TRBV6-1
SASALKAQH TRBJ1-5 TRBV20-1
ASSWGGLRYNEQF TRBJ2-1 TRBV5-4
ASIQNRGATGELF TRBJ2-2 TRBV6-5
ASSLWIGRQETQY TRBJ2-5 TRBV27
ATLLYEQY TRBJ2-7 TRBV27
SVVFDYLGTDTQY TRBJ2-3 TRBV29-1